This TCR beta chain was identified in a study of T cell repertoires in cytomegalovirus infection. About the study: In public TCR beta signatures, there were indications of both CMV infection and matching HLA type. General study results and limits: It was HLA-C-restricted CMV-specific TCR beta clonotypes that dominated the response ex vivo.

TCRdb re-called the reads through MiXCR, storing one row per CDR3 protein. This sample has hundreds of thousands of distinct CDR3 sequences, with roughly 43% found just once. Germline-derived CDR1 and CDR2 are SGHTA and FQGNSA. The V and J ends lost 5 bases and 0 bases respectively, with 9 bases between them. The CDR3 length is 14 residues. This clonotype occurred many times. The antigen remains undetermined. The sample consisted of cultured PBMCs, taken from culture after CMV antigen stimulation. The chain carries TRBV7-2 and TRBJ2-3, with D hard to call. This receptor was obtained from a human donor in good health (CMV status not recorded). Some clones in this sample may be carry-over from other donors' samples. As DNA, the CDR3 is TGTGCCAGCAGCCAACAAGCCAGCACAGATACGCAGTATTTT. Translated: CASSQQASTDTQYF.